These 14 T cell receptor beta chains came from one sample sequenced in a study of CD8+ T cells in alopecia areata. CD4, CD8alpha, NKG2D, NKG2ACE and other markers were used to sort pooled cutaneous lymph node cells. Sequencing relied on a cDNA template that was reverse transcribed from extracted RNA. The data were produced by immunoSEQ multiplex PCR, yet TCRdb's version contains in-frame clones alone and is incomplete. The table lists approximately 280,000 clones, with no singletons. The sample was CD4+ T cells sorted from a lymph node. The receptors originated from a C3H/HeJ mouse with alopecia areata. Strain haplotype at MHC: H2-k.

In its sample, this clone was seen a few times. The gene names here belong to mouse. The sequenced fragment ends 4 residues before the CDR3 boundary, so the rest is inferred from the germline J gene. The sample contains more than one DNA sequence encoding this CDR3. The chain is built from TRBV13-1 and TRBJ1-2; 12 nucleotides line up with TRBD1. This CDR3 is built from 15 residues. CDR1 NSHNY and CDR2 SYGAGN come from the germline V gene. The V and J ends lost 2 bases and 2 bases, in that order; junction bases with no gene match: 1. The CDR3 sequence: CASSEGTGGNSDYTF. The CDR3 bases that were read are TGTGCCAGCAGTGAAGGGACAGGGGGCAACTCC.

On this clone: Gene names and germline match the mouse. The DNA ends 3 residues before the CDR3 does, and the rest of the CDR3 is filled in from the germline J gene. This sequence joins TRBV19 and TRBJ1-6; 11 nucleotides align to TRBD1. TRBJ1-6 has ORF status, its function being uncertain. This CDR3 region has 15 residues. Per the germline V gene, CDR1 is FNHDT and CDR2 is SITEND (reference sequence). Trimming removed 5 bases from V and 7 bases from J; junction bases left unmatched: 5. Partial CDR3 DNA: TGTGCCAGCAGCCCGGACAGGGGGCAAAATTCGCCC. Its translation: CASSPDRGQNSP. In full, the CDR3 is CASSPDRGQNSPLYF.

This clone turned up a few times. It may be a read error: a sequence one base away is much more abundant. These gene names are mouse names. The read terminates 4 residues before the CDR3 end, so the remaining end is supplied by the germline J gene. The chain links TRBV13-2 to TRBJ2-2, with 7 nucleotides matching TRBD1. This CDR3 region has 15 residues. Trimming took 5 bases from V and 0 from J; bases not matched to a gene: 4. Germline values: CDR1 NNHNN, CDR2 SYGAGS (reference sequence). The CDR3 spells CASGPGTANTGQLYF. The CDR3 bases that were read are TGTGCCAGCGGCCCCGGGACAGCAAACACCGGG.

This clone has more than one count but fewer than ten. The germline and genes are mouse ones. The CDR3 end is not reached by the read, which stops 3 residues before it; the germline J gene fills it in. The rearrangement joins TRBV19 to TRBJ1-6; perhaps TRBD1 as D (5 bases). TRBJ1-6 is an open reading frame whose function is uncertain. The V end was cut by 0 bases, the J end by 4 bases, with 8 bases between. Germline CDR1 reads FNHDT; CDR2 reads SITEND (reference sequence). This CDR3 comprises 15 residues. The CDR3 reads CASSIVGGYNSPLYF. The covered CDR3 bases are TGTGCCAGCAGTATAGTTGGGGGGTATAATTCGCCC.

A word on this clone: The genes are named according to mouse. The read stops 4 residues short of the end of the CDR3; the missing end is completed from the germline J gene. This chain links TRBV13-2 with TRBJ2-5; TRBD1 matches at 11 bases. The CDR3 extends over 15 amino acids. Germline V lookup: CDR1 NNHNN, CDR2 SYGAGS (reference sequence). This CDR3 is CASGPGQGAGDTQYF. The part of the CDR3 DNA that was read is TGTGCCAGCGGCCCCGGACAGGGGGCTGGAGAC.

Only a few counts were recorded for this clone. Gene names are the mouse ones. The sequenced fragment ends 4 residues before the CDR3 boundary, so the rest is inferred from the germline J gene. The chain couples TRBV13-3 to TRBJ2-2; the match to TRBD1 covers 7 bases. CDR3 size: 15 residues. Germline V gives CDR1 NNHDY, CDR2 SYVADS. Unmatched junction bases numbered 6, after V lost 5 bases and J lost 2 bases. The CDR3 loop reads CASRTGRDNTGQLYF. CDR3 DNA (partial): TGTGCCAGCAGGACAGGGAGAGATAACACCGGG.

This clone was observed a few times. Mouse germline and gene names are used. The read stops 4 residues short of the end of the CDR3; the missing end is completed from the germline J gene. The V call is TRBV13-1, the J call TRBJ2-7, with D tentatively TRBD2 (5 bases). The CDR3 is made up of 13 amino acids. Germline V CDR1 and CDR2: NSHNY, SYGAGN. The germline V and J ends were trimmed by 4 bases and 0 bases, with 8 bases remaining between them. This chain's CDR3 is CASSSTVSYEQYF. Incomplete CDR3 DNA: TGTGCCAGCAGTTCGACTGTCTCCTAT.

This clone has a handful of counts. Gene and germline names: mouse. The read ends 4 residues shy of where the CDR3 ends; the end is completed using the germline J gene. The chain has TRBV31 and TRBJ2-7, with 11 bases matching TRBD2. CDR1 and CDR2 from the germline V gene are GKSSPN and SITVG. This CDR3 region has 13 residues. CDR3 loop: CAWPRDWGYEQYF. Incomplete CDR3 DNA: TGTGCCTGGCCACGGGACTGGGGGTAT. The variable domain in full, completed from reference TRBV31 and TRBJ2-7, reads AQTIHQWPVAEIKAVGSPLSLGCTIKGKSSPNLYWYWQATGGTLQQLFYSITVGQVESVVQLNLSASRPKDDQFILSTEKLLLSHSGFYLCAWPRDWGYEQYFGPGTRLTVL.

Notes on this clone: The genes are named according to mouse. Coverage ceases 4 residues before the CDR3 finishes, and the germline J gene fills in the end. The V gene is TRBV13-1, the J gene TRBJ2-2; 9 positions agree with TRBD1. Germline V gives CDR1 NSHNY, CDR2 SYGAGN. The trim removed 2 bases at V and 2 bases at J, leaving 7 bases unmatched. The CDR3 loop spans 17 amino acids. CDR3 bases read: TGTGCCAGCAGTGAGCCGGGACAGGGATGGAACACCGGG. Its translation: CASSEPGQGWNTG. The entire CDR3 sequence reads CASSEPGQGWNTGQLYF.

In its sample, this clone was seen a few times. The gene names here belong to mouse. CDR3 amino acids: CASSDAGTGSYEQYF. CDR3 DNA, as far as it was read: TGTGCCAGCAGTGATGCAGGGACAGGGTCGTAT. The genes are TRBV13-1 and TRBJ2-7; 9 bases are shared with TRBD1. The read ends 4 residues shy of where the CDR3 ends; the end is completed using the germline J gene. This CDR3 region has 15 residues. CDR1 NSHNY and CDR2 SYGAGN come from the germline V gene.

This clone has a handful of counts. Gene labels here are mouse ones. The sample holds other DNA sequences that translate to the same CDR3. CDR3 DNA, as far as it was read: TGTGCCAGCAGTAGAGGACAGGGGAGTGCAGAA. This translates into CASSRGQGSAE. The complete CDR3 protein is CASSRGQGSAETLYF. The V call is TRBV19, the J call TRBJ2-3, with 9 positions matching TRBD1. The read halts 4 residues ahead of the CDR3 end, with the missing end drawn from the germline J gene. Germline-derived CDR1 and CDR2 are FNHDT and SITEND (reference sequence). The V segment lost 3 bases and the J segment 0 bases; nucleotides outside the gene matches: 2. The CDR3 covers 15 residues.

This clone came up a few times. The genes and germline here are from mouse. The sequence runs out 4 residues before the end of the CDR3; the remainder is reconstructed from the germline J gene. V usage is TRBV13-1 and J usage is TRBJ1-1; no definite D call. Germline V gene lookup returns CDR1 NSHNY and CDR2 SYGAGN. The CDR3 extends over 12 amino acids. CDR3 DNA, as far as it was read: TGTGCCAGCAGTGAAATGCAGCCA. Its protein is CASSEMQP. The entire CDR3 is CASSEMQPEVFF.

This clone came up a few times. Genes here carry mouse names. CDR3 amino acids: CATPGRSSYEQYF. The CDR3 bases that were read are TGTGCCACCCCAGGGAGGAGCTCCTAT. The V call is TRBV19, the J call TRBJ2-7, with D possibly TRBD1 on 5 matching bases. The read is 4 residues too short to cover the CDR3 end, so that end is filled in from the germline J gene. Trimming took off 9 bases at V and 0 bases at J, with 13 bases between the two ends. Germline V gives CDR1 FNHDT, CDR2 SITEND (reference sequence). The CDR3 runs to 13 residues.

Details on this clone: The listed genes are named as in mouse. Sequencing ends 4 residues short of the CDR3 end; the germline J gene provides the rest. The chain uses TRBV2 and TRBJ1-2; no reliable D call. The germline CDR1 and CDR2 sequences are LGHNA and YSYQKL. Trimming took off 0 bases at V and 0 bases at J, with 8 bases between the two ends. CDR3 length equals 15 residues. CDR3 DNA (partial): TGTGCCAGCAGCCAAGAGACAATTGCAAACTCC. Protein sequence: CASSQETIANS. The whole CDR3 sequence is CASSQETIANSDYTF.